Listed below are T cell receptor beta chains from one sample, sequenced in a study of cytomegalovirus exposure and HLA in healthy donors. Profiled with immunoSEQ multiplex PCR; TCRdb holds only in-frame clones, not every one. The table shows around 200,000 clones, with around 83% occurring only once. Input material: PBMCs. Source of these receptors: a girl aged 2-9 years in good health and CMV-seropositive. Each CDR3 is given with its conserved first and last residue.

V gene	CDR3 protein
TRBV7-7	CASSLSPGGRSGELFF
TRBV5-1	CASSLTTGSPEAFF
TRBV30	CAWSVAGVYYGYTF
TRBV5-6	CASSFVPRNTGELFF
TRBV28	CASSTSPNSPLHF
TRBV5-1	CASSYITGNEQFF
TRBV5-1	CASSISGAGADTQYF
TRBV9	CASSVSATGTGELFF
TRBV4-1	CARPYKFTSTDTQYF
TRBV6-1	CASSGELRRGWGNQPQHF
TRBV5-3	CARTGWGTGTNEQYF
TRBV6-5	CASSWDRESAFF
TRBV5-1	CASSLGFQTGGFKNTEAFF
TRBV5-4	CASSSRGRGTDTQYF
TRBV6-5	CASTSPQGFYEQYF
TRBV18	CASSPQGQGAEAFF
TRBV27	CASRDSGIDEQFF
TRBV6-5	CASSYPGTSPYEQYF
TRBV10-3	CAINGGGKVGLRVTYEQYF
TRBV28	CASSITGISYEQYF
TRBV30	CAWRPSGEYEQYF
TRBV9	CATPDTEAFF
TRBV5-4	CASSPGQGNTDTQYF
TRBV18	CASSSSPPGSTGNTIYF
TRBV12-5	CASGSSTRGTEAFF
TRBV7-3	CASSLKRTGFDEAFF
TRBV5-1	CASSPNSGTTSYEQYF
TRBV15	CATSRGLGQGPYNEQFF
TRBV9	CASSETGDNQPQHF
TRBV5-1	CASLSTGSTEAFF
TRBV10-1	CASSKLPGLYEQYF
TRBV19	CASSPGIDYGYTF